Reported below is one T cell receptor beta chain. Antigen: not known. The CDR3 loop spans 13 amino acids. V shed 3 bases and J shed 4 bases, with 10 bases lying between them. Looked up from germline, CDR1 is LGHNA and CDR2 is YSLEER. cDNA synthesis used the whole RNA isolate, giving expressed TCRB sequences. Repertoires were generated with immunoSEQ multiplex PCR, while TCRdb's copy carries only in-frame clones and drops some. The table records hundreds of thousands of clones, around 15% of them present only once. This sample stems from a study of beta chain features in type 1 diabetes. Overall study findings and caveats: The study found fewer insertions and more deletions at VDJ junctions in type 1 diabetes patients.

The sequence derives from a man aged 18 to 30 in good health. The sequencing input was naive CD4+ T cells from blood. The chain combines TRBV4-3 with TRBJ2-7; no reliable D call. The CDR3 reads CASSQNRVYEQYF. The CDR3 DNA follows: TGCGCCAGCAGCCAGAACCGGGTTTACGAGCAGTACTTC.